This T cell receptor beta chain was sequenced for a study of blood T cell repertoires in COVID-19. About the research overall: Acute and convalescent COVID-19 samples came from the United States, Italy and Spain.

The germline CDR1 and CDR2 sequences are MDHEN and SYDVKM. CDR3 length: 15 amino acids. Trimming pared 4 bases from V and 0 bases from J, leaving 11 bases between. Seattle patients were enrolled during active infection and followed longitudinally. Sequencing used immunoSEQ multiplex PCR; TCRdb keeps in-frame clones, though not all of them. The data hold roughly 150,000 clones, with roughly 80% observed a single time. Sequenced input: peripheral blood. This sequence joins TRBV28 and TRBJ2-3; D call uncertain. This receptor was obtained from an elderly woman with COVID-19, enrolled during active disease. CDR3 coding DNA: TGTGCCAGCAGTTCACCAGGTGGGAGCACAGATACGCAGTATTTT. Translating it yields CASSSPGGSTDTQYF.